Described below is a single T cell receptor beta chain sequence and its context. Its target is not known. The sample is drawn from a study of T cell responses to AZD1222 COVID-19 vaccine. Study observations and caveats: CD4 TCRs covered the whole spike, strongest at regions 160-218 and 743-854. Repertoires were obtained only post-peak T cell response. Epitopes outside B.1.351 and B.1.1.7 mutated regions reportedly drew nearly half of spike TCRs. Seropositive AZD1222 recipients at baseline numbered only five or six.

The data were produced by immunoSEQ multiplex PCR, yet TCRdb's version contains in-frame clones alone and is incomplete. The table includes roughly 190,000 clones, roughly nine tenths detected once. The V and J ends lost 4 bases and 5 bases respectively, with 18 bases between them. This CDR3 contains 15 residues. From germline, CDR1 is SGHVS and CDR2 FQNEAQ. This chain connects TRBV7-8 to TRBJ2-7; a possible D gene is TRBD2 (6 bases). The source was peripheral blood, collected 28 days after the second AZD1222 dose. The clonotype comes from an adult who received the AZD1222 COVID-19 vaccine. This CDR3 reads CASSSNMWGGNEQYF. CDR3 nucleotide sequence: TGTGCCAGCAGCTCCAATATGTGGGGAGGTAACGAGCAGTACTTC.